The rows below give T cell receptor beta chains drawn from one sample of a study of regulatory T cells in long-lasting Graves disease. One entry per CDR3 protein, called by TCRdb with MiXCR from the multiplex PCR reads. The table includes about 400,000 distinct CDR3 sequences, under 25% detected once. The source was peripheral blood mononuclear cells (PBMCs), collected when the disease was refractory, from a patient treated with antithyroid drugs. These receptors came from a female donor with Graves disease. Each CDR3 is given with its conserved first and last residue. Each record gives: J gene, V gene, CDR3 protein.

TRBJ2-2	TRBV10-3	CAISDVQGATGELFF
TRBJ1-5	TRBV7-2	CASSSTGDQPQHF
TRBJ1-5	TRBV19	CASSLQYSNQPQHF
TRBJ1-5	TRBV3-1	CASSPSLNNQPQHF
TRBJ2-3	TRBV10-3	CAISQGGNTDTQYF
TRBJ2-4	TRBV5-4	CASSLAGQGAKNIQYF
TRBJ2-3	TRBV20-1	CSARSQAGGPRAQYF
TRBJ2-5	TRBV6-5	CASSYSGRFQETQYF
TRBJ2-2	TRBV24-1	CATSGGTSPSGELFF
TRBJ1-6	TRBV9	CASSVEYNSPLHF
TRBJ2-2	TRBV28	CASSSLRGGTGELFF
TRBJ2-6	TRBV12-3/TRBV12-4	CASRLFRTSGFSGANVLTF
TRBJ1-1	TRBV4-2	CASSPVGVTEAFF
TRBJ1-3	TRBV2	CASSFGQGVYF
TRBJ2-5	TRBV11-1	CASSFPGQGEGETQYF
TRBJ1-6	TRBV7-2	CASSLVRGGGGSPLHF
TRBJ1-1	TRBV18	CASSPYAGTGVNEAFF
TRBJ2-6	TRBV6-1	CASSLSGRAPSGANVLTF
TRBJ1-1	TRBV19	CASSPEARRVNTEAFF
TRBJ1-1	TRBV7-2	CASSLASWADTEAFF
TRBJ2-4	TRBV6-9	CASSWTGAGDIQYF
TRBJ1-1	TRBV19	CASSIGWLNTEAFF
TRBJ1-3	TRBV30	CAWVTGSGNTIYF
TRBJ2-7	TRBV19	CASSIGWGGPNEQYF
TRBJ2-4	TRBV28	CASRLRGGEAKNIQYF